A single sample is the source of the 16 T cell receptor beta chains below, sequenced in a study of blood T cell repertoires in COVID-19. Clones were read by immunoSEQ multiplex PCR, and TCRdb kept only the in-frame ones, dropping some. The data hold 200,000 to 300,000 clones, with 87% observed a single time. Sequencing was done on a sample of PBMCs or T cells enriched from blood (not recorded which). These receptors came from a woman aged 30 to 39 with acute COVID-19.

The chain is built from TRBV6-5 and TRBJ2-7; possible D gene TRBD1, 6 bases. Deletions cut 5 bases from V and 0 bases from J, with 14 bases between. CDR1 and CDR2 from the germline V gene are MNHEY and SVGAGI. The length of the CDR3 is 15 residues. The CDR3: CASSIEQGSSYEQYF. CDR3 coding DNA: TGTGCCAGCAGTATAGAGCAGGGGAGCTCCTACGAGCAGTACTTC.

This chain joins TRBV7-2 and TRBJ1-2; 8 nucleotides line up with TRBD1. CDR3 length: 16 residues. V lost 3 bases to trimming and J lost 8 bases; unmatched junction nucleotides: 14. The V gene's germline CDR1 is SGHTA and CDR2 FQGNSA. CDR3 bases: TGTGCCAGCAGCTTCCGGACAGGGCGTTTGGAGTGGGGCTACACCTTC. Translating gives CASSFRTGRLEWGYTF.

V usage is TRBV4-2 and J usage is TRBJ2-2; 8 positions agree with TRBD2. Germline V gene lookup returns CDR1 LGHNA and CDR2 YNFKEQ. Trimming took 1 base from V and 2 from J; bases not matched to a gene: 6. This CDR3 comprises 17 residues. The CDR3 spells CASSQGPAGDNTGELFF. The DNA for the CDR3 is TGTGCCAGCAGCCAAGGACCAGCGGGGGATAACACCGGGGAGCTGTTTTTT.

This chain joins TRBV27 and TRBJ1-4; TRBD1 is a possible D gene (6 bases). Trimming left V 0 bases short and J 8 bases short, with 13 bases between. This CDR3 has 15 amino acids. Germline loops: CDR1 MNHEY, CDR2 SMNVEV (reference sequence). The CDR3 coding sequence is TGTGCCAGCAGTTTATCGCGGGCAGGGGTCGAAAAACTGTTTTTT. Translating gives CASSLSRAGVEKLFF. The full variable domain, rest sourced from reference TRBV27 and TRBJ1-4, is EAQVTQNPRYLITVTGKKLTVTCSQNMNHEYMSWYRQDPGLGLRQIYYSMNVEVTDKGDVPEGYKVSRKEKRNFPLILESPSPNQTSLYFCASSLSRAGVEKLFFGSGTQLSVL.

The chain has TRBV5-4 and TRBJ1-2, with TRBD1 matching 9 bases. Trimming cost V 0 bases and J 8 bases; bases outside gene matches: 8. The CDR3 runs 15 residues. Germline V gives CDR1 SGHNT, CDR2 YYREEE (reference sequence). The CDR3 DNA follows: TGTGCCAGCAGCTTGGTTTCTGGACAGGGGCAGGGCTACACCTTC. Residues: CASSLVSGQGQGYTF.

The J gene is TRBJ2-7, the V gene TRBV7-2, with 8 positions matching TRBD1. The V and J ends lost 1 base and 3 bases, in that order; junction bases with no gene match: 8. The V gene's germline CDR1 is SGHTA and CDR2 FQGNSA. The CDR3 is 16 amino acids. DNA for the CDR3: TGTGCCAGCAGCTTAGGACCGGGACAGGTTAACTACGAGCAGTACTTC. Protein product: CASSLGPGQVNYEQYF.

The J gene is TRBJ1-1, the V gene TRBV6-5, with TRBD1 identical over 7 bases. The CDR3 consists of 14 residues. Losses at the gene ends were 4 bases for V and 2 bases for J; bases not matched to a gene: 4. Germline CDR1 MNHEY, CDR2 SVGAGI. This CDR3 reads CASSLTGFNTEAFF. The CDR3 DNA reads TGTGCCAGCAGTTTGACAGGGTTTAACACTGAAGCTTTCTTT.

This rearrangement joins TRBV6-5 to TRBJ2-2; a possible D gene is TRBD2 (5 bases). The CDR3 consists of 15 residues. Trimming took off 0 bases at V and 5 bases at J, with 10 bases between the two ends. Germline CDR1 is MNHEY and CDR2 is SVGAGI. CDR3 DNA sequence: TGTGCCAGCAGTTACTCGTTAGCGTTTACCGGGGAGCTGTTTTTT. The encoded protein is CASSYSLAFTGELFF.

This clone was picked up one time. The genes are TRBV6-5 and TRBJ1-1; 7 nucleotides match TRBD1. The J segment lost 6 bases and the V segment lost 8 bases, leaving 6 bases of the junction unmatched. The germline CDR1 and CDR2 sequences are MNHEY and SVGAGI. CDR3 length equals 12 residues. The CDR3 DNA reads TGTGCCAGCCGCCGACAGGGCGCTGAAGCTTTCTTT. It specifies CASRRQGAEAFF.

This rearrangement joins TRBV19 to TRBJ2-4; 8 bases are shared with TRBD1. CDR3 size: 14 residues. The germline gives CDR1 LNHDA, CDR2 SQIVND (reference sequence). The ends lost 6 bases at V and 11 bases at J; junction bases unmatched: 12. CDR3 DNA sequence: TGTGCCAGTAGCCCCCGGGACAGGCTGAAAGTTCAGTACTTC. This gives the protein CASSPRDRLKVQYF.

The chain combines TRBV7-9 with TRBJ2-7; possible D gene TRBD1, 6 bases. Germline loops: CDR1 SEHNR, CDR2 FQNEAQ (reference sequence). The CDR3 has 16 residues. V shed 2 bases and J shed 2 bases, with 16 bases lying between them. CDR3 bases: TGTGCCAGCAGCTTATGGGCGGGCCAGGGGCCCTACGAGCAGTACTTC. Protein product: CASSLWAGQGPYEQYF. Full variable domain (remainder filled in from reference TRBV7-9 and TRBJ2-7): DTGVSQNPRHKITKRGQNVTFRCDPISEHNRLYWYRQTLGQGPEFLTYFQNEAQLEKSRLLSDRFSAERPKGSFSTLEIQRTEQGDSAMYLCASSLWAGQGPYEQYFGPGTRLTVT.

This sequence joins TRBV12-5 and TRBJ1-5; 8 nucleotides line up with TRBD1. Trimming cost V 0 bases and J 2 bases; bases outside gene matches: 3. CDR3 length equals 16 residues. CDR1 LGHNT and CDR2 FRNRAP come from the germline V gene. CDR3 residues: CASGLVRGQGNQPQHF. Written as DNA, the CDR3 is TGTGCTAGTGGTTTGGTACGGGGACAGGGCAATCAGCCCCAGCATTTT.

The V call is TRBV2, the J call TRBJ2-7; 8 nucleotides agree with TRBD1. Germline CDR1 reads SNHLY; CDR2 reads FYNNEI. The CDR3 spans 14 residues. CDR3 residues: CPPGGQVSSYEQYF. CDR3 in DNA: TGTCCCCCTGGGGGACAGGTGAGCTCCTACGAGCAGTACTTC.

The J gene is TRBJ2-1, the V gene TRBV6-5; 8 bases map to TRBD2. The CDR3 extends over 16 amino acids. The ends lost 0 bases at V and 2 bases at J; junction bases unmatched: 3. Germline CDR1 is MNHEY and CDR2 is SVGAGI. The CDR3 loop reads CASSYSVAGTYNEQFF. The CDR3 coding sequence is TGTGCCAGCAGTTACTCTGTAGCGGGAACCTACAATGAGCAGTTCTTC.

This clone appeared a single time. This specimen includes other DNA sequences encoding the same CDR3. The chain links TRBV19 to TRBJ1-1, with D maybe TRBD1 (5 bases). The CDR3 spans 14 residues. V lost 3 bases and J 2 bases, leaving 10 bases between the germline ends. Per germline, CDR1 LNHDA and CDR2 SQIVND (reference sequence). The CDR3 DNA is TGTGCCAGTAGTATTGCTGGGGCCAACACTGAAGCTTTCTTT. The encoded protein is CASSIAGANTEAFF.

This chain joins TRBV23-1 and TRBJ2-7; possible D gene TRBD1, 6 bases. Being an ORF, TRBV23-1 has a function that is uncertain. This CDR3 region has 18 residues. The V and J ends lost 0 bases and 5 bases respectively, with 23 bases between them. DNA of the CDR3: TGCGCCAGCAGTCAATCGGTAAGGGGGTGCACTCCTTGCCACGAGCAGTACTTC. This translates into CASSQSVRGCTPCHEQYF.